A single T cell receptor (beta chain) is shown here with its context. At the deep level, the assay was run. Sequenced by immunoSEQ multiplex PCR; TCRdb stores in-frame clones only, minus some. The data show some 2.3 million clones, 85% to 95% seen once. Investigators divided CD4+ cells into CD45RA+ naive and CD45RA-negative memory subsets. Trimming removed 3 bases at V and 0 bases at J, with 11 bases between. CDR3 length equals 15 residues. In germline, CDR1 is SGHTA, CDR2 FQGNSA. These data are taken from a study of shared clonotypes between healthy human individuals. This TCR came from a man younger than 35 in good health. Some clones in this sample may be carry-over from other donors' samples. Sequences were obtained from naive CD4+ T cells from PBMCs. Described subset: CD45RA+ positively selected. V and J are TRBV7-2 and TRBJ1-1; tentatively, D is TRBD1 (5 bases). CDR3 sequence reads: CASSFQGPMNTEAFF. The CDR3 DNA reads TGTGCCAGCAGCTTTCAGGGACCCATGAACACTGAAGCTTTCTTT. The full variable domain, completed using reference TRBV7-2 and TRBJ1-1, is GAGVSQSPSNKVTEKGKDVELRCDPISGHTALYWYRQSLGQGLEFLIYFQGNSAPDKSGLPSDRFSAERTGGSVSTLTIQRTQQEDSAVYLCASSFQGPMNTEAFFGQGTRLTVV.